Included here is one T cell receptor (beta chain) sequence, with context. Antigen specificity is unknown. Researchers prepared the TCRbeta library using unique molecular identifiers, the study reports. TCRdb analysed the PCR reads with MiXCR anew, one entry per CDR3 protein. The sample carries 200,000 to 300,000 distinct CDR3 sequences, about a quarter recorded once. The source of the sample is a study of T-cell reconstitution after alpha-beta-depleted transplantation in children. Points from the study as a whole: When one year had passed after transplant, most T-cell counts and diversity came from newly produced T cells. Reports say that about two months after transplant, the alpha-beta T cells came out of several hundred graft clones that had expanded.

The CDR3 extends over 14 amino acids. Trimming pared 4 bases from V and 5 bases from J, leaving 17 bases between. Per germline, CDR1 SQVTM and CDR2 ANQGSEA. The clonotype was recovered from a girl aged 2-10 years with Fanconi anemia, due to receive a stem cell transplant. The source was PBMCs, collected before TCRalphabeta/CD19-depleted stem cell transplant. The V gene is TRBV29-1, the J gene TRBJ2-5, with D tentatively TRBD2 (5 bases). CDR3 loop: CSVGGLRGLETQYF. The DNA of the CDR3 is TGCAGCGTTGGGGGTTTGCGCGGGCTGGAGACCCAGTACTTC.